The 29 T cell receptor beta chains below all came from one sample that was sequenced in a study of T cells after yellow fever vaccination. TCRdb processed the 5' RACE reads anew with MiXCR; each CDR3 protein has one entry. The data hold around 160,000 distinct CDR3 sequences, with around 7.2% observed a single time. This sample comprised CD4+ T cells sorted from PBMCs, obtained about 5 days after the first yellow fever vaccination. Every receptor here comes from a man in his late teens or twenties who received the YFV17D yellow fever vaccine.

This clonotype was counted between two and nine times. This sequence joins TRBV18 and TRBJ2-5; D is tentatively TRBD1 or TRBD2 (5 bases each). Germline CDR1 reads KGHSH; CDR2 reads LQKENI. There are 13 residues in the CDR3. Trimming cost V 7 bases and J 5 bases, with 14 bases left between them. The DNA for the CDR3 is TGTGCCAGCTTCCCAGGGACGGATGAGACCCAGTACTTC. Translating gives CASFPGTDETQYF.

This clonotype was observed many times. The chain carries TRBV6-1 and TRBJ2-1; 13 bases map to TRBD2. Germline CDR1 MNHNS, CDR2 SASEGT. Losses at the gene ends were 6 bases for V and 10 bases for J; bases not matched to a gene: 9. CDR3 length equals 15 residues. DNA for the CDR3: TGTGCCAGCAGGCTACTAGCGGGGGGGTCGGGGGAGCAGTTCTTC. Its protein is CASRLLAGGSGEQFF.

This clonotype was counted at least ten times. The chain employs TRBV3-1 and TRBJ2-5; either TRBD1 or TRBD2 may fit D (6 bases each). CDR1 and CDR2 from the germline V gene are LGHDT and YNNKEL (reference sequence). The CDR3 is made up of 16 amino acids. The ends were cut back, 2 bases at V and 2 bases at J, with 15 bases in the middle. As DNA, the CDR3 is TGTGCCAGCAGCCAAACCCCTAAAGGGGGGCAAGAGACCCAGTACTTC. Protein product: CASSQTPKGGQETQYF.

Only a few counts were recorded for this clonotype. V gene TRBV27 combines with J gene TRBJ2-6, with D maybe TRBD1 (6 bases). V was cut by 6 bases and J by 3 bases, with 6 bases left in between. This CDR3 has 13 amino acids. Germline V gene data show CDR1 as MNHEY and CDR2 as SMNVEV (reference sequence). CDR3 DNA sequence: TGTGCCAGCAGACAGGGTGGGGCCAACGTCCTGACTTTC. This encodes CASRQGGANVLTF.

This clonotype occurred many times. CDR3 residues: CASRTRLAGTLSYEQYF. CDR3 DNA sequence: TGTGCCAGCAGAACCCGACTAGCGGGGACTCTCTCCTACGAGCAGTACTTC. The chain links TRBV6-2 or TRBV6-3 to TRBJ2-7; 11 nucleotides align to TRBD2. This CDR3 comprises 17 residues. Trimming removed 6 bases from V and 0 bases from J; junction bases left unmatched: 10. Germline CDR1 and CDR2: MNHEY and SVGEGT.

In its sample, this clonotype was seen a few times. This sequence joins TRBV12-3 or TRBV12-4 and TRBJ1-2; D remains unclear. The CDR3 loop spans 13 amino acids. V was clipped by 8 bases and J by 2 bases, with 12 bases between them. This CDR3 reads CASVMTANYGYTF. CDR3 sequence (DNA): TGTGCCAGCGTGATGACGGCCAACTATGGCTACACCTTC.

This clonotype was counted many times. The genes are TRBV27 and TRBJ2-2; possibly TRBD1 or TRBD2 for D (6 bases each). CDR1 is MNHEY and CDR2 is SMNVEV in the germline V gene (reference sequence). Trimming pared 3 bases from V and 7 bases from J, leaving 12 bases between. The CDR3 consists of 14 residues. CDR3 sequence (DNA): TGTGCCAGCAGTTTGGAGGGGGGAAGCGGGGAGCTGTTTTTT. It encodes CASSLEGGSGELFF.

Details on this clonotype: This could be a read error, since a much larger clone is one nucleotide away. The gene calls are TRBV24-1 and TRBJ2-5; D remains ambiguous. CDR1 is KGHDR and CDR2 is SFDVKD in the germline V gene. The CDR3 sequence is 13 residues long. Trimming shortened V by 1 base and J by 5 bases, and 7 bases separated the two germline ends. CDR3 DNA: TGTGCCACCAGTGATTTTTCGTTTGAGACCCAGTACTTC. Its protein is CATSDFSFETQYF.

Ten or more counts support this clonotype. This chain joins TRBV12-3 or TRBV12-4 and TRBJ2-1; D unclear. This CDR3 has 13 amino acids. Trimming took off 2 bases at V and 8 bases at J, with 10 bases between the two ends. Here the CDR3 reads CASSLSSVDEQFF. The CDR3 DNA follows: TGTGCCAGCAGTTTAAGCAGCGTGGATGAGCAGTTCTTC.

The chain combines TRBV5-1 with TRBJ2-5, with D possibly being TRBD1 (5 bases). The CDR3 contains 16 residues. Germline V gene lookup returns CDR1 SGHRS and CDR2 YFSETQ. V lost 5 bases and J lost 2, with 19 bases in between. The CDR3: CASSWGRTGAQETQYF. The CDR3 DNA reads as TGCGCCAGCAGTTGGGGCAGGACCGGAGCTCAAGAGACCCAGTACTTC.

In its sample, this clonotype was seen many times. The chain has TRBV12-3 or TRBV12-4 and TRBJ2-1; 10 bases agree with TRBD2. This CDR3 region has 15 residues. V gave up 3 bases and J gave up 4 bases; unmatched junction bases: 3. The CDR3 sequence is CASSLLAGVYNEQFF. The CDR3 nucleotides read TGTGCCAGCAGTTTGCTAGCGGGGGTTTACAATGAGCAGTTCTTC.

There are a few counts of this clonotype. The chain joins TRBV7-2 to TRBJ2-3; no definite D call. Germline loops: CDR1 SGHTA, CDR2 FQGNSA. This CDR3 region has 16 residues. V was pared by 4 bases and J by 6 bases, with 20 bases between. The CDR3 bases are TGTGCCAGCAGCTCTCCCAGGTCTACCTTGGCCGATACGCAGTATTTT. This codes for CASSSPRSTLADTQYF. The full variable domain, completed using reference TRBV7-2 and TRBJ2-3, is GAGVSQSPSNKVTEKGKDVELRCDPISGHTALYWYRQSLGQGLEFLIYFQGNSAPDKSGLPSDRFSAERTGGSVSTLTIQRTQQEDSAVYLCASSSPRSTLADTQYFGPGTRLTVL.

The sample holds a few counts of this clonotype. The chain uses TRBV7-2 and TRBJ2-6, with 8 bases identical to TRBD1. The CDR3 is 16 residues long. Trimming cost V 5 bases and J 2 bases; bases outside gene matches: 5. The germline V gene has CDR1 SGHTA and CDR2 FQGNSA. The CDR3 DNA reads as TGTGCCAGCAGCCCAGGGGGCGTCACTGGGGCCAACGTCCTGACTTTC. Amino acids: CASSPGGVTGANVLTF. Full variable domain (remainder filled in from reference TRBV7-2 and TRBJ2-6): GAGVSQSPSNKVTEKGKDVELRCDPISGHTALYWYRQSLGQGLEFLIYFQGNSAPDKSGLPSDRFSAERTGGSVSTLTIQRTQQEDSAVYLCASSPGGVTGANVLTFGAGSRLTVL.

This clonotype came up many times. The gene calls are TRBV27 and TRBJ2-5; D may be TRBD1 (6 bases). The CDR3 is made up of 14 amino acids. V was cut by 3 bases and J by 4 bases, with 12 bases left in between. CDR1 and CDR2 (germline): MNHEY, SMNVEV (reference sequence). The CDR3 DNA sequence: TGTGCCAGCAGTTTCGCGGACAGTAGAGAGACCCAGTACTTC. Translated, it gives CASSFADSRETQYF.

The table lists this clonotype with a few counts. CDR3 coding DNA: TGCGCCAGCAGCTTGGCCTTAGGGGGCGGTGAAAAACTGTTTTTT. Amino acid sequence: CASSLALGGGEKLFF. The chain joins TRBV5-1 to TRBJ1-4; 7 nucleotides match TRBD1. The CDR3 is 15 amino acids. CDR1 is SGHRS and CDR2 is YFSETQ in the germline V gene. V gave up 0 bases and J gave up 7 bases; unmatched junction bases: 6.

This clonotype was picked up many times. The chain is built from TRBV12-3 or TRBV12-4 and TRBJ1-2, with D maybe TRBD1 (5 bases). The CDR3 sequence is 12 residues long. The V gene lost 5 bases and the J gene lost 5 bases, with 9 bases spanning the gap. Written as DNA, the CDR3 is TGTGCCAGCAGTGGGGAGGGGTATGGCTACACCTTC. This sequence encodes CASSGEGYGYTF.

There are many counts of this clonotype. The chain combines TRBV27 with TRBJ2-1; unclear D gene. The CDR3 sequence is 15 residues long. Trimming removed 2 bases from V and 2 bases from J, with 10 bases in between. CDR1 is MNHEY, CDR2 SMNVEV, per germline (reference sequence). The CDR3 loop reads CASSLEGLAYNEQFF. The CDR3 nucleotides read TGTGCCAGCAGTTTAGAAGGGTTGGCCTACAATGAGCAGTTCTTC.

This clonotype was counted at least ten times. The gene calls are TRBV7-2 and TRBJ2-7; D gene uncertain. The CDR3 extends over 14 amino acids. V lost 5 bases to trimming and J lost 1 base, with 12 bases between them. CDR1 is SGHTA, CDR2 FQGNSA, per germline. In nucleotides, the CDR3 is TGTGCCAGCAGCCCCCCTGTGTTATCCTACGAGCAGTACGTC. Translated, it gives CASSPPVLSYEQYV.

A few counts support this clonotype. The chain carries TRBV10-1 and TRBJ2-3, with unresolved D. Germline-derived CDR1 and CDR2 are WNHNN and SYGVQD (reference sequence). This CDR3 has 13 residues. V gave up 4 bases and J gave up 3 bases, with 8 bases separating them. The CDR3 loop is CASSVKVTDTQYF. CDR3 in DNA: TGCGCCAGCAGTGTTAAGGTTACAGATACGCAGTATTTT.

This clonotype came up many times. This chain links TRBV10-3 with TRBJ2-5; the D gene is possibly TRBD1 (5 bases). Germline CDR1 and CDR2: ENHRY and SYGVKD. The V end lost 0 bases, the J end lost 4 bases, and 12 bases lay between the germline ends. The CDR3 sequence is 15 residues long. DNA for the CDR3: TGTGCCATCAGTGAGTCTATAGGGGCCGGAGAGACCCAGTACTTC. It is translated as CAISESIGAGETQYF.

This clonotype was seen only a few times. CDR3 loop: CASSPMRSAGFRTDTQYF. The CDR3, as DNA: TGTGCCAGCAGCCCAATGCGATCGGCGGGGTTCCGCACAGATACGCAGTATTTT. V gene TRBV12-3 or TRBV12-4 combines with J gene TRBJ2-3; TRBD2 might be the D (6 bases). The CDR3 extends over 18 amino acids. V shed 6 bases and J shed 1 base, with 23 bases lying between them.

This clonotype was counted ten times or more. The chain uses TRBV5-1 and TRBJ1-1; 8 bases align to TRBD1. After removal of 5 bases from V and 11 bases from J, the junction contained 8 bases not matched to a gene. Per germline, CDR1 SGHRS and CDR2 YFSETQ. The CDR3 runs 12 residues. The CDR3 region is CASSPDRVKAFF. The CDR3 DNA is TGCGCCAGCAGTCCGGACAGGGTAAAGGCTTTCTTT.

The chain recombines TRBV28 with TRBJ2-7, with 10 bases fitting TRBD1. Unmatched junction bases numbered 11, after V lost 6 bases and J lost 0 bases. CDR3 size: 17 residues. Germline V gene data show CDR1 as MDHEN and CDR2 as SYDVKM. The CDR3 is CASSPPPGQGSSYEQYV. In DNA, the CDR3 is TGTGCCAGCAGCCCCCCACCGGGACAGGGGAGCTCCTACGAGCAGTACGTC.

The sample holds a few counts of this clonotype. V usage is TRBV7-9 and J usage is TRBJ1-3; unclear D gene. In germline, CDR1 is SEHNR, CDR2 FQNEAQ (reference sequence). V lost 5 bases to trimming and J lost 7 bases, with 9 bases between them. This CDR3 has 12 residues. The CDR3 spells CASSPGRNTIYF. The CDR3 DNA is TGTGCCAGCAGCCCGGGGAGGAACACCATATATTTT.

There are many counts of this clonotype. The chain employs TRBV5-1 and TRBJ2-7; the match to TRBD2 covers 10 bases. The CDR3 runs 17 residues. Germline trimming cut 0 bases from V and 7 bases from J; bases unmatched to any gene: 13. Per the germline V gene, CDR1 is SGHRS and CDR2 is YFSETQ. CDR3 sequence reads: CASSLGPSSGGLGEQYF. In DNA form, the CDR3 reads TGCGCCAGCAGCTTGGGCCCATCTAGCGGGGGCCTGGGGGAGCAGTACTTC.

This clonotype was counted at least ten times. The V and J genes are TRBV20-1 and TRBJ1-4; D is perhaps TRBD1 (5 bases). This CDR3 has 13 amino acids. The V gene lost 3 bases and the J gene lost 6 bases, with 11 bases spanning the gap. CDR1 DFQATT and CDR2 SNEGSKA come from the germline V gene (reference sequence). The CDR3 bases are TGCAGTGCTAGGGGGCCAGCTTATGAAAAACTGTTTTTT. Amino acids: CSARGPAYEKLFF.

This clonotype was detected ten times or more. This sequence joins TRBV6-5 and TRBJ2-2; D call uncertain. CDR3 length: 14 amino acids. V lost 0 bases and J 5 bases, leaving 7 bases between the germline ends. Germline lookup yields CDR1 MNHEY and CDR2 SVGAGI. The CDR3 nucleotides read TGTGCCAGCAGTTACTCTGATCCTACCGGGGAGCTGTTTTTT. It codes for CASSYSDPTGELFF.

This clonotype was seen many times. J is TRBJ1-6 and V is TRBV6-5, with 9 nucleotides matching TRBD1. Per the germline V gene, CDR1 is MNHEY and CDR2 is SVGAGI. The CDR3 has 15 residues. The trim removed 8 bases at V and 5 bases at J, leaving 7 bases unmatched. The CDR3 nucleotides read TGTGCCAGCTGGCCCGGGACAGGGAATAATTCACCCCTCCACTTT. This codes for CASWPGTGNNSPLHF.

The chain has TRBV5-1 and TRBJ2-7; 7 bases agree with TRBD1. V gave up 2 bases and J gave up 3 bases; unmatched junction bases: 11. The CDR3 has 16 amino acids. CDR1 and CDR2 from the germline V gene are SGHRS and YFSETQ. DNA for the CDR3: TGCGCCAGCAGCTTCAGCCGGGACAGTGAATTCTACGAGCAGTACTTC. This gives the protein CASSFSRDSEFYEQYF.